The T cell receptor (beta chain) under discussion was sequenced for a study of immune cell composition in non-small cell lung cancer. Clones were read by immunoSEQ multiplex PCR, and TCRdb kept only the in-frame ones, dropping some. The sample holds 8,900 or so clones, 67% seen once. Normal lung was sampled as far from the tumour as possible, at least 3 cm. Genomic DNA came from frozen unsorted single-cell suspensions. In regard to this clone: The target antigen is unknown.

After removal of 0 bases from V and 0 bases from J, the junction contained 3 bases not matched to a gene. The V gene's germline CDR1 is SGHKS and CDR2 YYEKEE (reference sequence). There are 15 residues in the CDR3. Overall study findings and caveats: Squamous carcinomas (approximately 75%) more often had tumour-associated clones >0.5% than adenocarcinomas (roughly 33%). Tumour-reactive clones were not shown to match dominant in vivo tumour clones. Adenocarcinomas with higher top tumour-associated clone frequency had more reactive TILs.

The V and J genes are TRBV5-5 and TRBJ2-7; 7 nucleotides match TRBD1. Specimen: non-adjacent lung tissue. This TCR was recovered from a human donor with non-small cell lung cancer. CDR3 coding DNA: TGTGCCAGCAGCTTGGCTGGGACAGACTCCTACGAGCAGTACTTC. It encodes CASSLAGTDSYEQYF.